These 30 T cell receptor beta chains were all obtained from the same sample, sequenced in a study of shared clonotypes between healthy human individuals. Profiled with immunoSEQ multiplex PCR; TCRdb holds only in-frame clones, not every one. Among some 2,000,000 clones listed, roughly 94% were seen once. The sample taken for sequencing was naive CD4+ T cells sorted from blood. The subset here: CD45RA+ positively selected. The receptors shown here come from a man between 18 and 29 years old in good health.

This clone was recorded once. The CDR3 region has the DNA TGTGCCTGGAGGGGAAAGACAGAAGGGTATCAGCCCCAGCATTTT. Translated: CAWRGKTEGYQPQHF. This sequence joins TRBV30 and TRBJ1-5, with a tentative D call TRBD1 (5 bases). This CDR3 is built from 15 residues. Trimming stripped 3 bases from V and 5 bases from J, with 17 bases between. CDR1 is GTSNPN, CDR2 SVGIG, per germline (reference sequence).

The V and J genes are TRBV30 and TRBJ2-1; TRBD1 or TRBD2 may be the D gene (5 bases each). The CDR3 contains 14 residues. V was shortened by 3 bases and J by 6 bases, with 15 bases between the two germline ends. Germline V gene sequence: CDR1 GTSNPN, CDR2 SVGIG (reference sequence). The CDR3 is CAWSPIEGPNEQFF. The CDR3 coding sequence is TGTGCCTGGAGCCCAATCGAGGGGCCCAATGAGCAGTTCTTC.

V is TRBV7-9 and J is TRBJ2-1; possible D gene TRBD1, 5 bases. V lost 6 bases and J 0 bases, leaving 15 bases between the germline ends. The CDR3 extends over 16 amino acids. Germline V gene sequence: CDR1 SEHNR, CDR2 FQNEAQ (reference sequence). This CDR3 reads CASSHSPRASYNEQFF. The CDR3, as DNA: TGTGCCAGCAGTCATTCCCCCAGGGCCTCCTACAATGAGCAGTTCTTC.

This rearrangement joins TRBV4-1 to TRBJ1-1; maybe TRBD1 (5 bases). The CDR3 is made up of 16 amino acids. CDR1 and CDR2 from the germline V gene are MGHRA and YSYEKL. The V gene lost 1 base and the J gene lost 0 bases, with 12 bases spanning the gap. The CDR3 sequence: CASSQADRGMNTEAFF. The CDR3 coding sequence is TGCGCCAGCAGCCAAGCAGATCGGGGCATGAACACTGAAGCTTTCTTT.

The chain uses TRBV5-8 and TRBJ1-4; 9 bases align to TRBD1. CDR3 length equals 16 residues. The germline CDR1 and CDR2 sequences are SGHTS and YDEGEE. Losses at the gene ends were 0 bases for V and 7 bases for J; bases not matched to a gene: 7. The CDR3 coding sequence is TGTGCCAGCAGCTTGGCGGGACAGGGAGTAGGTGAAAAACTGTTTTTT. The encoded protein is CASSLAGQGVGEKLFF.

V gene TRBV6-6 combines with J gene TRBJ2-7, with 7 positions matching TRBD2. The CDR3 is 16 amino acids. CDR1 MNHNY and CDR2 SVGAGI come from the germline V gene (reference sequence). V lost 6 bases, J lost 6 bases, and 17 bases stayed unmatched. The CDR3 sequence: CASSPTSVLNLSEQYF. The CDR3 nucleotides read TGTGCCAGCAGCCCCACTAGCGTTCTCAACCTAAGCGAGCAGTACTTC.

On this clone itself: As the CDR3 is not closed by the conserved phenylalanine or tryptophan, this likely results from a read error. The DNA is left out, because the CDR3 cannot be placed on it with certainty; the CDR3 is given as TCRdb lists it. V is TRBV6-5 and J is TRBJ1-5. The CDR3 is 10 amino acids in total, end residues counted. The germline V gene has CDR1 MNHEY and CDR2 SVGAGI. CDR3 in amino acids: CASSYRGQGA.

This chain joins TRBV30 and TRBJ2-3; D gene unclear. Trimming shortened V by 3 bases and J by 3 bases, and 13 bases separated the two germline ends. The germline CDR1 and CDR2 sequences are GTSNPN and SVGIG (reference sequence). This CDR3 has 14 amino acids. The CDR3 region is CAWSVRIITDTQYF. CDR3 DNA sequence: TGTGCCTGGAGCGTACGGATTATTACAGATACGCAGTATTTT.

The rearrangement uses TRBV5-1 and TRBJ2-7; TRBD1 matches at 10 bases. Germline CDR1 is SGHRS and CDR2 is YFSETQ. The V gene end was trimmed by 2 bases and the J gene end by 5 bases; junction bases not matched to a gene: 7. This CDR3 has 15 amino acids. This chain's CDR3 is CASSLSGTGADEQYF. DNA of the CDR3: TGCGCCAGCAGCTTATCCGGGACAGGGGCGGACGAGCAGTACTTC.

This clone was detected once. The chain joins TRBV18 to TRBJ2-1, with D perhaps assigned TRBD1 or TRBD2 (5 bases each). The length of the CDR3 is 15 residues. Germline loops: CDR1 KGHSH, CDR2 LQKENI. V gave up 3 bases and J gave up 5 bases, with 14 bases separating them. The CDR3 loop is CASSPAGTSNNEQFF. CDR3 coding DNA: TGTGCCAGCTCACCGGCCGGGACCAGTAACAATGAGCAGTTCTTC.

The chain links TRBV7-6 to TRBJ2-7; tentatively, D is TRBD2 (6 bases). CDR3 size: 16 residues. CDR1 and CDR2 (germline): SGHVS, FNYEAQ. Trimming removed 1 base from V and 3 bases from J, with 16 bases in between. The CDR3: CASSLEVAGRSYEQYF. CDR3 DNA sequence: TGTGCCAGCAGCTTAGAGGTAGCTGGGAGGAGCTACGAGCAGTACTTC. Looking up the rest from reference TRBV7-6 and TRBJ2-7 gives the full variable domain: GAGVSQSPRYKVTKRGQDVALRCDPISGHVSLYWYRQALGQGPEFLTYFNYEAQQDKSGLPNDRFSAERPEGSISTLTIQRTEQRDSAMYRCASSLEVAGRSYEQYFGPGTRLTVT.

The rearrangement links TRBV5-1 to TRBJ2-5; TRBD1 matches at 7 bases. This CDR3 has 15 amino acids. Germline-derived CDR1 and CDR2 are SGHRS and YFSETQ. Trimming removed 4 bases from V and 5 bases from J; junction bases left unmatched: 11. In DNA, the CDR3 is TGCGCCAGCAGCCGCATTAGACAGGGACAGGAGACCCAGTACTTC. This codes for CASSRIRQGQETQYF.

J is TRBJ2-3 and V is TRBV30; the D gene is possibly TRBD1 (5 bases). This CDR3 is built from 14 residues. Germline CDR1 and CDR2: GTSNPN and SVGIG (reference sequence). V shed 2 bases and J shed 6 bases, with 15 bases lying between them. CDR3 in DNA: TGTGCCTGGAGTTTATTTGGTCCAGGGGATACGCAGTATTTT. This encodes CAWSLFGPGDTQYF.

This sequence joins TRBV25-1 and TRBJ2-6; 9 bases agree with TRBD2. Germline lookup yields CDR1 MGHDK and CDR2 SYGVNS. Trimming removed 5 bases from V and 3 bases from J; junction bases left unmatched: 8. CDR3 size: 17 residues. The CDR3 DNA sequence: TGTGCCAGCAGTAACAGCGGGGGGCCCTTTGGGGCCAACGTCCTGACTTTC. This codes for CASSNSGGPFGANVLTF.

The chain couples TRBV10-3 to TRBJ2-2; 9 bases line up with TRBD1. V shed 4 bases, J shed 6 bases, and the junction held 3 bases outside the gene matches. CDR3 length equals 14 residues. The germline CDR1 and CDR2 sequences are ENHRY and SYGVKD. The CDR3 spells CAISGTGVAGELFF. In nucleotides, the CDR3 is TGTGCCATCAGTGGGACAGGGGTAGCCGGGGAGCTGTTTTTT.

V is TRBV2 and J is TRBJ2-7; TRBD1 is a possible D gene (6 bases). V was clipped by 4 bases and J by 2 bases, with 12 bases between them. This CDR3 is 14 amino acids long. Per germline, CDR1 SNHLY and CDR2 FYNNEI. CDR3 sequence reads: CASSVDSPTYEQYF. CDR3 bases: TGTGCCAGCAGTGTGGACAGTCCTACCTACGAGCAGTACTTC.

In regard to this clone: Other DNA sequences in this sample translate to the same CDR3. The rearrangement joins TRBV19 to TRBJ2-5; 8 bases map to TRBD1. From germline, CDR1 is LNHDA and CDR2 SQIVND (reference sequence). Losses at the gene ends were 5 bases for V and 2 bases for J; bases not matched to a gene: 1. This CDR3 has 13 amino acids. As DNA, the CDR3 is TGTGCCAGTAGTCGACAGGGGCAAGAGACCCAGTACTTC. It translates to CASSRQGQETQYF. The complete variable domain, with remaining parts taken from reference TRBV19 and TRBJ2-5, reads DGGITQSPKYLFRKEGQNVTLSCEQNLNHDAMYWYRQDPGQGLRLIYYSQIVNDFQKGDIAEGYSVSREKKESFPLTVTSAQKNPTAFYLCASSRQGQETQYFGPGTRLLVL.

The rearrangement joins TRBV25-1 to TRBJ2-7; TRBD1 matches 12 bases. V gave up 6 bases and J gave up 5 bases; unmatched junction bases: 8. This CDR3 is 15 amino acids long. CDR1 MGHDK and CDR2 SYGVNS come from the germline V gene. In DNA form, the CDR3 reads TGTGCCAGCAGGGAGGTGGGACAGGGGGCTCACGAGCAGTACTTC. Translated: CASREVGQGAHEQYF.

The V and J genes are TRBV19 and TRBJ2-3; D unclear. The CDR3 covers 15 residues. The V end was cut by 5 bases, the J end by 0 bases, with 12 bases between. Germline values: CDR1 LNHDA, CDR2 SQIVND (reference sequence). This CDR3 reads CASSPDSPSTDTQYF. In DNA, the CDR3 is TGTGCCAGTAGTCCCGACTCCCCTAGCACAGATACGCAGTATTTT. The full variable domain, in which reference TRBV19 and TRBJ2-3 provide the parts outside the CDR3, is DGGITQSPKYLFRKEGQNVTLSCEQNLNHDAMYWYRQDPGQGLRLIYYSQIVNDFQKGDIAEGYSVSREKKESFPLTVTSAQKNPTAFYLCASSPDSPSTDTQYFGPGTRLTVL.

The sample holds a few counts of this clone. The J gene is TRBJ1-6, the V gene TRBV7-9; D perhaps matches TRBD1 (5 bases). Trimming removed 2 bases from V and 10 bases from J, with 15 bases in between. The CDR3 is 15 amino acids. Per the germline V gene, CDR1 is SEHNR and CDR2 is FQNEAQ (reference sequence). The CDR3 DNA is TGTGCCAGCAGCTTACGAGCGGGGGTGGCCTCACCCCTCCACTTT. Encoded protein: CASSLRAGVASPLHF.

Regarding this clone: This CDR3 is also generated by other DNA sequences in the sample. V gene TRBV5-1 combines with J gene TRBJ1-4; D is ambiguous. V lost 0 bases to trimming and J lost 3 bases, with 6 bases between them. CDR3 length: 14 amino acids. Germline CDR1 SGHRS, CDR2 YFSETQ. The CDR3 nucleotides are TGCGCCAGCAGCTTGGGGGCCGCTAATGAAAAACTGTTTTTT. It encodes CASSLGAANEKLFF.

The chain uses TRBV7-9 and TRBJ2-2; D unclear. V lost 1 base and J lost 2, with 8 bases in between. The V gene's germline CDR1 is SEHNR and CDR2 FQNEAQ (reference sequence). The CDR3 consists of 15 residues. The CDR3 sequence: CASSLGYLNTGELFF. CDR3 DNA: TGTGCCAGCAGCTTAGGGTACCTTAACACCGGGGAGCTGTTTTTT. The full variable domain, rest sourced from reference TRBV7-9 and TRBJ2-2, is DTGVSQNPRHKITKRGQNVTFRCDPISEHNRLYWYRQTLGQGPEFLTYFQNEAQLEKSRLLSDRFSAERPKGSFSTLEIQRTEQGDSAMYLCASSLGYLNTGELFFGEGSRLTVL.

The rearrangement uses TRBV5-1 and TRBJ2-3; D is perhaps TRBD1 or TRBD2 (5 bases each). The CDR3 length is 18 residues. V lost 0 bases to trimming and J lost 4 bases, with 21 bases between them. Looked up from germline, CDR1 is SGHRS and CDR2 is YFSETQ. CDR3 sequence: CASSLVGADFGHPDTQYF. Here the CDR3 DNA reads TGCGCCAGCAGCTTGGTCGGGGCCGACTTCGGTCACCCAGATACGCAGTATTTT.

This clone was seen only a few times. This sequence joins TRBV19 and TRBJ1-6; D is undetermined. Trimming left V 5 bases short and J 10 bases short, with 15 bases between. There are 14 residues in the CDR3. Germline assignment: CDR1 LNHDA and CDR2 SQIVND (reference sequence). The CDR3 sequence is CASSRVDSKSPLHF. Written as DNA, the CDR3 is TGTGCCAGTAGTCGAGTAGACTCCAAGTCACCCCTCCACTTT.

In nucleotides, the CDR3 is TGTGCCAGCAGTTCCTGGAATCAGCCCCAGCATTTT. This encodes CASSSWNQPQHF. This sequence joins TRBV28 and TRBJ1-5, with D hard to call. V lost 4 bases and J lost 4, with 5 bases in between. This CDR3 contains 12 residues. Germline CDR1 is MDHEN and CDR2 is SYDVKM.

The chain recombines TRBV9 with TRBJ2-3; the D gene is possibly TRBD2 (6 bases). This CDR3 spans 15 amino acids. Germline assignment: CDR1 SGDLS and CDR2 YYNGEE. V lost 3 bases and J 6 bases, leaving 17 bases between the germline ends. CDR3 amino acids: CASSETGTRGDTQYF. DNA for the CDR3: TGTGCCAGCAGCGAAACCGGGACCCGGGGGGATACGCAGTATTTT. Using reference TRBV9 and TRBJ2-3 for the parts outside the CDR3, the full variable domain is DSGVTQTPKHLITATGQRVTLRCSPRSGDLSVYWYQQSLDQGLQFLIQYYNGEERAKGNILERFSAQQFPDLHSELNLSSLELGDSALYFCASSETGTRGDTQYFGPGTRLTVL.

The chain employs TRBV6-5 and TRBJ2-7; D might be TRBD1 or TRBD2, each matching 5 bases. The germline V gene has CDR1 MNHEY and CDR2 SVGAGI. The CDR3 runs 15 residues. The V end lost 2 bases, the J end lost 4 bases, and 15 bases lay between the germline ends. The CDR3 coding sequence is TGTGCCAGCAGTTACGACTCCCTGGGGGTATACGAGCAGTACTTC. Translation gives CASSYDSLGVYEQYF.

J is TRBJ2-7 and V is TRBV2, with 9 bases matching TRBD2. CDR1 is SNHLY, CDR2 FYNNEI, per germline. Losses at the gene ends were 9 bases for V and 6 bases for J; bases not matched to a gene: 15. There are 15 residues in the CDR3. CDR3 protein: CARAKVAGGDGEQYF. Here the CDR3 DNA reads TGTGCCAGGGCGAAGGTTGCGGGAGGGGACGGCGAGCAGTACTTC. Variable domain in full (rest from reference TRBV2 and TRBJ2-7): EPEVTQTPSHQVTQMGQEVILRCVPISNHLYFYWYRQILGQKVEFLVSFYNNEISEKSEIFDDQFSVERPDGSNFTLKIRSTKLEDSAMYFCARAKVAGGDGEQYFGPGTRLTVT.

A single count supports this clone. Germline is not matched at one junction end, which may reflect a read error. V and J are TRBV5-1 and TRBJ2-1; 8 bases map to TRBD2. Germline CDR1 SGHRS, CDR2 YFSETQ. The CDR3 is made up of 13 amino acids. CDR3 bases: TGCGCCAGCAGCTTGGAAACTAGCGGACTGCGGCTCTTC. Translated, it gives CASSLETSGLRLF. The full variable domain, its missing parts supplied by reference TRBV5-1 and TRBJ2-1, is KAGVTQTPRYLIKTRGQQVTLSCSPISGHRSVSWYQQTPGQGLQFLFEYFSETQRNKGNFPGRFSGRQFSNSRSEMNVSTLELGDSALYLCASSLETSGLRLFGPGTRLTVL.

The chain combines TRBV11-2 with TRBJ2-7; D gene unclear. Germline lookup yields CDR1 SGHAT and CDR2 FQNNGV. This CDR3 is built from 14 residues. With 2 bases removed from V and 2 bases from J, the gap between germline ends came to 10 bases. The CDR3 DNA reads as TGTGCCAGCAGCTTACAGGACGGGCCCTACGAGCAGTACTTC. It yields the protein CASSLQDGPYEQYF. Looking up the rest from reference TRBV11-2 and TRBJ2-7 gives the full variable domain: EAGVAQSPRYKIIEKRQSVAFWCNPISGHATLYWYQQILGQGPKLLIQFQNNGVVDDSQLPKDRFSAERLKGVDSTLKIQPAKLEDSAVYLCASSLQDGPYEQYFGPGTRLTVT.